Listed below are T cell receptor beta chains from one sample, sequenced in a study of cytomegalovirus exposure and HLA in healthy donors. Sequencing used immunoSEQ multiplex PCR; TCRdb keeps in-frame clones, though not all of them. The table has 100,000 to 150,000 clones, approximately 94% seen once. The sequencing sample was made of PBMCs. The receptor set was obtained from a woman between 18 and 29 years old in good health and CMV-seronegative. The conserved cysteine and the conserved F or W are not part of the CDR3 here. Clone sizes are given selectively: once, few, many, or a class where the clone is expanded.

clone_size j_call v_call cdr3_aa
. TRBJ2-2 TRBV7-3 ASSLDRGALPGELF
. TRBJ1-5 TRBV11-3 ASSGTGIRNQPQH
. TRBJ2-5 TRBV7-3 ASSLMGAVGQGSGTQY
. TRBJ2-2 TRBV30 AHNPDRVRGTGELF
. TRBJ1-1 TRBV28 ASSTPGQGLNTEAF
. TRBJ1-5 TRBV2 ASSGVEPQH
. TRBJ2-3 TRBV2 ASRASGGRDTQY
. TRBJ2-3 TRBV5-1 ASSRRDRGTDTQY
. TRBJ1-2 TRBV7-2 ASSRGRNSGYT
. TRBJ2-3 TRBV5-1 ASSLGYREDTQY
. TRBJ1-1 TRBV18 ASSPPTGTNTEAF
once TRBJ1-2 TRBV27 ASSSAGDRGEFAGYT
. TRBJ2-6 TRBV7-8 ASAFRGPRGANVLT
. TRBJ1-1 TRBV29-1 SGRLTGGDTEAF
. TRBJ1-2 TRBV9 ASEQVCGYT
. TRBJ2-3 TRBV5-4 ASSLPTGSTDTQY
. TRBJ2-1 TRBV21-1 ASSAISSGVFRTYNEQF
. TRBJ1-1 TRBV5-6 ASSLDRYAEAF
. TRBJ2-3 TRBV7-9 ASSLTGFTDTQY
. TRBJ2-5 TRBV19 ASSTRIRETQY
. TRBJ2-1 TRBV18 ASSPSSGLYNEQF
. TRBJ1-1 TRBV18 ASSPSVNTEAF
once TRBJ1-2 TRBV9 ASTPEGEGNYGYT
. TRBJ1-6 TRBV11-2 ASSLDFLYSPLH
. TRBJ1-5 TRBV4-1 ASSRQWGQPQH
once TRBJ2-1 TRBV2 ASTVRGDNEQF
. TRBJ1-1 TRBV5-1 ASSGGQLNTEAF
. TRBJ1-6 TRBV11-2 ASSLAGQGISPLH
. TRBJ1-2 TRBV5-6 ASSQMGQALYGYT
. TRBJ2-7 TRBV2 ASRSREGFYEQY
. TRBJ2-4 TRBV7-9 ASSLSGLSVAKNIQY
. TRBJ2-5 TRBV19 ASSPTPRQETQY
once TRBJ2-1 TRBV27 ASTGLAGTYNEQF
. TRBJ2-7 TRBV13 ASSLGSGPYEQY
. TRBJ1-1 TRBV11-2 ASSFRGGDTEAF
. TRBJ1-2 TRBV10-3 AISERQGLFGYT
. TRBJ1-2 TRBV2 ASSDVDRDFLNYGYT
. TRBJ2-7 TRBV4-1 ASSPSSGASYEQY
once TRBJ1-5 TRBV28 ASSLQVNQPQH
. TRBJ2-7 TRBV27 ASSRPPKRELIRLTEQY
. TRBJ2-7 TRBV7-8 ASSSPNSGNYEQY
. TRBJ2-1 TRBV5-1 ASSLPRTSGRRAYNEQF
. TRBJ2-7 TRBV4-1 ASSQAWTGGYEQY
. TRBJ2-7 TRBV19 ASRSAGFSSYEQY
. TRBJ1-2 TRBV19 ASSEWTGRGRYGYT
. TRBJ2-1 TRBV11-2 ASSTLAGSYNEQF
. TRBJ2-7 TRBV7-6 ASSPGFSYEQY
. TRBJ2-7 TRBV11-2 ASSLGWEEYEQY
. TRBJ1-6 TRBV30 AWVGQVNSPLH
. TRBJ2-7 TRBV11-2 ASSSGATARGEQY
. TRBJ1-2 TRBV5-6 ASSFISREGYT
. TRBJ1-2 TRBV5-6 ASSLIRGNYGYT
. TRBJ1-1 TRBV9 ASSADGQGNTEAF
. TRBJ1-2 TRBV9 ASSVGLGVGGYGYT
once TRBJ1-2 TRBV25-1 ASSFGQAGNGYT